This T cell receptor beta chain was found in a study of blood T cell repertoires in COVID-19. This table comes from immunoSEQ multiplex PCR, and its TCRdb copy is limited to in-frame clones, with some not included. This table holds about 180,000 clones, approximately 84% found once. The germline V and J ends were trimmed by 6 bases and 3 bases, with 18 bases remaining between them. Germline V gene sequence: CDR1 SNHLY, CDR2 FYNNEI. This CDR3 region has 16 residues. Specimen: peripheral blood. V and J are TRBV2 and TRBJ2-1; tentatively, D is TRBD1 (5 bases). The sequence derives from a human donor in a cohort sampled during active COVID-19. CDR3 region: CASRPQGDPVYNEQFF. The CDR3 bases are TGTGCCAGCAGACCGCAAGGGGATCCGGTCTACAATGAGCAGTTCTTC. The full variable domain, with the rest looked up from reference TRBV2 and TRBJ2-1, is EPEVTQTPSHQVTQMGQEVILRCVPISNHLYFYWYRQILGQKVEFLVSFYNNEISEKSEIFDDQFSVERPDGSNFTLKIRSTKLEDSAMYFCASRPQGDPVYNEQFFGPGTRLTVL.